A few counts support the clone carrying this T cell receptor (beta chain). Its antigen remains unknown. The data originate from a study of radiotherapy plus CTLA-4 blockade in lung cancer. Study conclusions and caveats: Reported findings show early blood T cell clone dynamics, with interferon-beta, best predicted response.

CDR1 is SGHTA and CDR2 is FQGTGA in the germline V gene. Trimming removed 2 bases at V and 0 bases at J, with 8 bases between. The CDR3 contains 14 residues. Sequencing was performed with immunoSEQ multiplex PCR; in TCRdb, only in-frame clones are kept and a portion is missing. Of roughly 63,000 clones in the sample, 70% to 80% were seen once. The specimen comprised peripheral blood, sampled from a patient treated with radiotherapy plus ipilimumab. The receptor was isolated from a human donor with non-small cell lung cancer whose response to radiotherapy plus ipilimumab could not be evaluated. The gene calls are TRBV7-3 and TRBJ2-7; no definite D call. CDR3 in amino acids: CASSLGPTSYEQYF. CDR3 DNA sequence: TGTGCCAGCAGCTTAGGGCCGACCTCCTACGAGCAGTACTTC. Together with reference TRBV7-3 and TRBJ2-7, the CDR3 gives the full variable domain: GAGVSQTPSNKVTEKGKYVELRCDPISGHTALYWYRQSLGQGPEFLIYFQGTGAADDSGLPNDRFFAVRPEGSVSTLKIQRTERGDSAVYLCASSLGPTSYEQYFGPGTRLTVT.